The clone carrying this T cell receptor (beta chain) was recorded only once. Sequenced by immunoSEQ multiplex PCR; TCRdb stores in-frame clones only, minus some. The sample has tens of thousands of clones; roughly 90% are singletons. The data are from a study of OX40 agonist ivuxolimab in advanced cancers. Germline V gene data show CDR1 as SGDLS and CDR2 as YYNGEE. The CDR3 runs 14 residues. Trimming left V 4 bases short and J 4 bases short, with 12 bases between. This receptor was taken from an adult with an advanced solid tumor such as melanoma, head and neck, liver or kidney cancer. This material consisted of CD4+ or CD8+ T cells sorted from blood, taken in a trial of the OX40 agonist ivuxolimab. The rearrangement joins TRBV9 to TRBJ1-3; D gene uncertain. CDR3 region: CASSPLQSGNTIYF. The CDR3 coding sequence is TGTGCCAGCAGCCCCCTCCAATCCGGAAACACCATATATTTT.